This passage covers 12 T cell receptor beta chains from one sample sequenced in a study of PD-1 blockade in classical Hodgkin lymphoma. Sequencing used immunoSEQ multiplex PCR; TCRdb keeps in-frame clones, though not all of them. There are over 25,000 clones in the sample; 80% to 90% occur only once, and 6% to 8% lies in the top ten. With no exception, relapse followed autologous stem cell transplantation in all patients, and brentuximab vedotin exposure varied. The CD8+ T cells came from thawed PBMCs through magnetic negative selection. The sequencing here drew on CD8+ T cells from blood, taken at baseline. These receptors all stem from a human donor with classical Hodgkin lymphoma.

This clone was counted only a few times. This rearrangement joins TRBV27 to TRBJ2-6; D is unresolved. CDR3 size: 16 residues. Trimming took off 2 bases at V and 0 bases at J, with 8 bases between the two ends. Germline V gene lookup returns CDR1 MNHEY and CDR2 SMNVEV (reference sequence). The CDR3: CASSLTASSGANVLTF. In DNA, the CDR3 is TGTGCCAGCAGTTTAACTGCGAGCTCTGGGGCCAACGTCCTGACTTTC.

This clone occurred a few times. The chain employs TRBV28 and TRBJ1-1; 7 bases are shared with TRBD1. The CDR3 sequence is 12 residues long. The ends lost 5 bases at V and 11 bases at J; junction bases unmatched: 8. Germline assignment: CDR1 MDHEN and CDR2 SYDVKM. The CDR3 DNA reads as TGTGCCAGCAGTCTGACAGGGACAACGGCTTTCTTT. As protein: CASSLTGTTAFF.

V gene TRBV27 combines with J gene TRBJ2-7; no reliable D call. Germline-derived CDR1 and CDR2 are MNHEY and SMNVEV (reference sequence). V was trimmed by 3 bases and J by 2 bases, leaving 11 bases between them. The length of the CDR3 is 14 residues. Here the CDR3 reads CASSFAGEAYEQYF. In DNA form, the CDR3 reads TGTGCCAGCAGTTTCGCAGGAGAAGCCTACGAGCAGTACTTC.

The V and J genes are TRBV30 and TRBJ2-1; no reliable D call. Germline assignment: CDR1 GTSNPN and CDR2 SVGIG (reference sequence). V lost 0 bases and J 6 bases, leaving 6 bases between the germline ends. The CDR3 covers 12 residues. The chain's CDR3 is CAWSVVPNEQFF. For the CDR3, the DNA is TGTGCCTGGAGTGTAGTCCCCAATGAGCAGTTCTTC.

In its sample, this clone was seen once. The chain combines TRBV28 with TRBJ2-7; TRBD2 aligns across 10 bases. The CDR3 consists of 14 residues. Trimming took 3 bases from V and 2 from J; bases not matched to a gene: 1. Germline V gene data show CDR1 as MDHEN and CDR2 as SYDVKM. The CDR3 region is CASSFGLAAYEQYF. The CDR3 nucleotides read TGTGCCAGCAGTTTCGGACTAGCGGCCTACGAGCAGTACTTC.

V and J are TRBV30 and TRBJ2-1; unclear D gene. CDR1 is GTSNPN, CDR2 SVGIG, per germline (reference sequence). The CDR3 is 15 amino acids. V was cut by 0 bases and J by 10 bases, with 19 bases left in between. CDR3: CAWSVRMPPLGEQFF. In nucleotides, the CDR3 is TGTGCCTGGAGTGTAAGGATGCCTCCATTGGGGGAGCAGTTCTTC.

V and J are TRBV27 and TRBJ2-7; D is tentatively TRBD1 or TRBD2 (5 bases each). The V gene lost 8 bases and the J gene lost 7 bases, with 15 bases spanning the gap. Germline V gives CDR1 MNHEY, CDR2 SMNVEV (reference sequence). The CDR3 spans 12 residues. The CDR3 DNA reads as TGTGCCAGCTCGGGGACCCCAAGGGAGCAGTACTTC. As protein: CASSGTPREQYF.

The chain joins TRBV9 to TRBJ2-2; 9 bases line up with TRBD2. The trim removed 4 bases at V and 5 bases at J, leaving 9 bases unmatched. Per germline, CDR1 SGDLS and CDR2 YYNGEE. The CDR3 extends over 16 amino acids. The CDR3 DNA follows: TGTGCCAGCAGCCCCCGTAGCGGGAGATATACCGGGGAGCTGTTTTTT. Protein: CASSPRSGRYTGELFF.

This clone occurred a few times. The sample holds other DNA sequences that translate to the same CDR3. The V and J genes are TRBV6-6 and TRBJ2-1; D remains unclear. Germline assignment: CDR1 MNHNY and CDR2 SVGAGI (reference sequence). With 6 bases removed from V and 2 bases from J, the gap between germline ends came to 5 bases. CDR3 length equals 12 residues. The CDR3: CASRRPYNEQFF. CDR3 nucleotide sequence: TGTGCCAGCAGGCGCCCCTACAATGAGCAGTTCTTC.

The CDR3 DNA sequence: TGTGCCAGCAGCCGGACAGGGCTCGGCATTAAGCAGTTCTTC. It specifies CASSRTGLGIKQFF. The J gene is TRBJ2-1, the V gene TRBV14; 8 positions agree with TRBD1. The CDR3 length is 14 residues. V was pared by 4 bases and J by 11 bases, with 10 bases of the junction left unmatched. The germline gives CDR1 SGHDN, CDR2 FVKESK. Full variable domain (rest looked up from reference TRBV14 and TRBJ2-1): EAGVTQFPSHSVIEKGQTVTLRCDPISGHDNLYWYRRVMGKEIKFLLHFVKESKQDESGMPNNRFLAERTGGTYSTLKVQPAELEDSGVYFCASSRTGLGIKQFFGPGTRLTVL.

The chain couples TRBV6-5 to TRBJ2-5; the match to TRBD1 covers 7 bases. With V trimmed by 4 bases and J by 5 bases, 4 bases remained unmatched. Germline CDR1 is MNHEY and CDR2 is SVGAGI. The CDR3 covers 13 residues. The CDR3 DNA sequence: TGTGCCAGCAGTTCGGGACAGAAGGAGACCCAGTACTTC. Translating gives CASSSGQKETQYF.

The count of this clone is one. This chain connects TRBV7-8 to TRBJ2-7; 7 bases are a match to TRBD2. The CDR3 is 15 amino acids. V shed 0 bases, J shed 3 bases, and the junction held 5 bases outside the gene matches. Germline V lookup: CDR1 SGHVS, CDR2 FQNEAQ. DNA of the CDR3: TGTGCCAGCAGCTTAGCGCTAGCGGATGACTACGAGCAGTACTTC. It is translated as CASSLALADDYEQYF.